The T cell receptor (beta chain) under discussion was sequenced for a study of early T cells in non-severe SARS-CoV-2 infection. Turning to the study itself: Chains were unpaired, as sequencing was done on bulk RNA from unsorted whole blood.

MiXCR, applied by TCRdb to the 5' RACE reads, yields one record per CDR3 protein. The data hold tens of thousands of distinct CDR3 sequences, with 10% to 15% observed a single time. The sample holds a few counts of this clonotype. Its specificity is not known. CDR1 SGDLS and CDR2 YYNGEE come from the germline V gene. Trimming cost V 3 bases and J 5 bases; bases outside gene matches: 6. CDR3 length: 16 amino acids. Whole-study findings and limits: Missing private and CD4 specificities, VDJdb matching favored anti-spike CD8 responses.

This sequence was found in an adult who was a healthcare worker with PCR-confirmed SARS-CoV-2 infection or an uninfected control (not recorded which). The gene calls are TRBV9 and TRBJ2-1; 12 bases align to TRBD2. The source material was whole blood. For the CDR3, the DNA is TGTGCCAGCAGCGGAGGGACTAGCGGGTCCCACAATGAGCAGTTCTTC. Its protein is CASSGGTSGSHNEQFF.